The 21 T cell receptor beta chains below all came from one sample that was sequenced in a study of shared clonotypes between healthy human individuals. This table comes from immunoSEQ multiplex PCR, and its TCRdb copy is limited to in-frame clones, with some not included. This sample has around 330,000 clones, with roughly 70% found just once. Material for sequencing was memory CD4+ T cells sorted from blood. As to subset: CD45RA-negative fraction. These receptors all stem from a man aged 30-40 years in good health.

The CDR3: CASSDPKGYNQPQHF. The CDR3 coding sequence is TGTGCCAGCAGCGATCCCAAGGGGTACAATCAGCCCCAGCATTTT. The chain couples TRBV9 to TRBJ1-5; possibly TRBD1 for D (5 bases). From germline, CDR1 is SGDLS and CDR2 YYNGEE. Trimming took 3 bases from V and 3 from J, leaving 13 bases between them. This CDR3 spans 15 amino acids.

V gene TRBV5-5 combines with J gene TRBJ2-4; TRBD1 matches at 10 bases. CDR1 is SGHKS and CDR2 is YYEKEE in the germline V gene (reference sequence). The J segment lost 0 bases and the V segment lost 4 bases, leaving 7 bases of the junction unmatched. The CDR3 totals 17 residues. CDR3 bases: TGTGCCAGCAGCGGCCTCCGGGACAGGGGAGCCAAAAACATTCAGTACTTC. Translated: CASSGLRDRGAKNIQYF. The full variable domain, rest sourced from reference TRBV5-5 and TRBJ2-4, is DAGVTQSPTHLIKTRGQQVTLRCSPISGHKSVSWYQQVLGQGPQFIFQYYEKEERGRGNFPDRFSARQFPNYSSELNVNALLLGDSALYLCASSGLRDRGAKNIQYFGAGTRLSVL.

The V gene is TRBV7-6, the J gene TRBJ1-3; a weak D match, TRBD1 (5 bases). Trimming removed 2 bases at V and 2 bases at J, with 7 bases between. CDR3 length: 14 residues. Per germline, CDR1 SGHVS and CDR2 FNYEAQ. CDR3 in DNA: TGTGCCAGCAGCTTACAGGGCCCTGGAAACACCATATATTTT. Its protein product is CASSLQGPGNTIYF.

This chain uses TRBV29-1 with TRBJ2-4; D perhaps matches TRBD1 (6 bases). V was shortened by 4 bases and J by 1 base, with 17 bases between the two germline ends. Germline V gene lookup returns CDR1 SQVTM and CDR2 ANQGSEA. The CDR3 spans 16 residues. The CDR3 coding sequence is TGCAGCGTTGTCTTTATGCAGGGGTTGGCCAAAAACATTCAGTACTTC. This gives the protein CSVVFMQGLAKNIQYF.

The rearrangement joins TRBV28 to TRBJ2-3; TRBD2 matches at 13 bases. Trimming at V came to 5 bases and at J to 5 bases, leaving 7 bases not matched to a gene. Germline CDR1 reads MDHEN; CDR2 reads SYDVKM. This CDR3 has 16 amino acids. The DNA of the CDR3 is TGTGCCAGCAGTAAGTGGACTAGCGGGAGAATAGATACGCAGTATTTT. Translation: CASSKWTSGRIDTQYF.

The rearrangement joins TRBV7-9 to TRBJ1-4; D is perhaps TRBD1 (5 bases). The germline V gene encodes CDR1 SEHNR and CDR2 FQNEAQ (reference sequence). This CDR3 is built from 14 residues. V lost 5 bases to trimming and J lost 8 bases, with 15 bases between them. The CDR3 region is CASSPPRGREKLFF. In DNA form, the CDR3 reads TGTGCCAGCAGCCCCCCCCGGGGCCGCGAAAAACTGTTTTTT. Variable domain in full (rest from reference TRBV7-9 and TRBJ1-4): DTGVSQNPRHKITKRGQNVTFRCDPISEHNRLYWYRQTLGQGPEFLTYFQNEAQLEKSRLLSDRFSAERPKGSFSTLEIQRTEQGDSAMYLCASSPPRGREKLFFGSGTQLSVL.

The CDR3 region has the DNA TGTGCCAGCAGCCGAAGACCCGAAGAGACCCAGTACTTC. Translation gives CASSRRPEETQYF. This chain connects TRBV7-6 to TRBJ2-5; D not certain. V was pared by 5 bases and J by 3 bases, with 10 bases between. Germline V lookup: CDR1 SGHVS, CDR2 FNYEAQ. CDR3 length equals 13 residues.

This rearrangement joins TRBV18 to TRBJ2-7, with TRBD1 matching 10 bases. The germline gives CDR1 KGHSH, CDR2 LQKENI. The CDR3 has 15 residues. After removal of 3 bases from V and 8 bases from J, the junction contained 10 bases not matched to a gene. The CDR3 sequence is CASSPRGTGDQKQYF. The CDR3 nucleotides read TGTGCCAGCTCACCTCGCGGGACAGGGGATCAAAAGCAGTACTTC. Filled out from reference TRBV18 and TRBJ2-7, the complete variable domain reads NAGVMQNPRHLVRRRGQEARLRCSPMKGHSHVYWYRQLPEEGLKFMVYLQKENIIDESGMPKERFSAEFPKEGPSILRIQQVVRGDSAAYFCASSPRGTGDQKQYFGPGTRLTVT.

CDR3 nucleotides: TGTGCCAGCTCCGGGACTAGCGGCGAGCAGTACTTC. It specifies CASSGTSGEQYF. The chain combines TRBV18 with TRBJ2-7, with TRBD2 matching 11 bases. Germline values: CDR1 KGHSH, CDR2 LQKENI. The CDR3 has 12 residues. Trimming cost V 6 bases and J 6 bases; bases outside gene matches: 1.

The CDR3 coding sequence is TGTGCCAGCAGCCAAGGGATTGCGTCTGATACGCAGTATTTT. This sequence encodes CASSQGIASDTQYF. V is TRBV4-2 and J is TRBJ2-3; unclear D gene. V shed 1 base and J shed 6 bases, with 11 bases lying between them. The germline gives CDR1 LGHNA, CDR2 YNFKEQ. CDR3 length: 14 residues.

This clone was counted only a few times. This chain's CDR3 is CASSTGTQYF. The CDR3 bases are TGTGCCAGCAGTACCGGGACGCAGTACTTC. The V call is TRBV2, the J call TRBJ2-7, with D perhaps being TRBD1 or TRBD2 (5 bases each). V dropped 5 bases and J dropped 9 bases, with 8 bases sitting between them. CDR3 length: 10 amino acids. The germline CDR1 and CDR2 sequences are SNHLY and FYNNEI.

V is TRBV29-1 and J is TRBJ2-3; 11 nucleotides agree with TRBD2. The CDR3 is 17 amino acids. Trimming removed 7 bases from V and 3 bases from J; junction bases left unmatched: 15. Germline V gene data show CDR1 as SQVTM and CDR2 as ANQGSEA. CDR3 region: CSGTIAGGSLLTDTQYF. The CDR3 bases are TGCAGCGGGACGATAGCGGGAGGGAGTTTGTTGACAGATACGCAGTATTTT.

This chain connects TRBV5-1 to TRBJ2-7, with 12 bases aligning to TRBD2. Germline CDR1 SGHRS, CDR2 YFSETQ. CDR3 length: 17 amino acids. Trimming removed 1 base from V and 4 bases from J; junction bases left unmatched: 9. The CDR3 sequence: CASSLTLAGGTGYEQYF. CDR3 DNA sequence: TGCGCCAGCAGCTTGACACTAGCGGGAGGTACAGGTTACGAGCAGTACTTC. Full variable domain (missing parts from reference TRBV5-1 and TRBJ2-7): KAGVTQTPRYLIKTRGQQVTLSCSPISGHRSVSWYQQTPGQGLQFLFEYFSETQRNKGNFPGRFSGRQFSNSRSEMNVSTLELGDSALYLCASSLTLAGGTGYEQYFGPGTRLTVT.

The chain recombines TRBV5-1 with TRBJ2-4; a weak D match, TRBD2 (5 bases). The V gene lost 0 bases and the J gene lost 8 bases, with 9 bases spanning the gap. Germline assignment: CDR1 SGHRS and CDR2 YFSETQ. The CDR3 totals 13 residues. CDR3 DNA sequence: TGCGCCAGCAGCTTGGGACTGAGGGACATTCAGTACTTC. This gives the protein CASSLGLRDIQYF.

This chain connects TRBV6-5 to TRBJ2-7; D may be TRBD2 (5 bases). V was clipped by 2 bases and J by 6 bases, with 20 bases between them. The V gene's germline CDR1 is MNHEY and CDR2 SVGAGI. The CDR3 is made up of 16 amino acids. The CDR3 DNA reads as TGTGCCAGCAGTTACGAGGGTTCGTGGGAAAGGAGCGAGCAGTACTTC. Translation: CASSYEGSWERSEQYF.

The sample holds a few counts of this clone. This chain links TRBV7-2 with TRBJ2-1; no firm D call. Germline V gene data show CDR1 as SGHTA and CDR2 as FQGNSA. This CDR3 spans 14 amino acids. Trimming stripped 5 bases from V and 3 bases from J, with 11 bases between. CDR3 coding DNA: TGTGCCAGCAGCCCCGACACCTACTACAATGAGCAGTTCTTC. Protein: CASSPDTYYNEQFF.

In its sample, this clone was seen a few times. The CDR3 DNA follows: TGTGCCAGCAGTTTAATGAGCGGAACCGGCACAGATACGCAGTATTTT. It translates to CASSLMSGTGTDTQYF. The J gene is TRBJ2-3, the V gene TRBV28, with D perhaps matching TRBD2 (5 bases). This CDR3 spans 16 amino acids. Germline CDR1 MDHEN, CDR2 SYDVKM. Deletions cut 2 bases from V and 1 base from J, with 13 bases between.

This clone was recorded once. This chain links TRBV9 with TRBJ1-1, with 7 bases matching TRBD1. Germline loops: CDR1 SGDLS, CDR2 YYNGEE. The CDR3 spans 13 residues. After removal of 3 bases from V and 4 bases from J, the junction contained 3 bases not matched to a gene. The CDR3 loop is CASSATGFTEAFF. CDR3 sequence (DNA): TGTGCCAGCAGCGCGACAGGGTTCACTGAAGCTTTCTTT.

This chain joins TRBV19 and TRBJ2-1, with 10 bases fitting TRBD1. The ends lost 4 bases at V and 4 bases at J; junction bases unmatched: 4. This CDR3 comprises 15 residues. In germline, CDR1 is LNHDA, CDR2 SQIVND (reference sequence). CDR3 DNA: TGTGCCAGTAGTACCCGGACAGGGGGGTACAATGAGCAGTTCTTC. Translation: CASSTRTGGYNEQFF.

The chain uses TRBV12-5 and TRBJ2-1, with 13 bases lining up with TRBD2. Germline V gene lookup returns CDR1 LGHNT and CDR2 FRNRAP. The CDR3 length is 18 residues. Trimming cost V 6 bases and J 0 bases; bases outside gene matches: 8. The CDR3 spells CASGRTSGSILSYNEQFF. As DNA, the CDR3 is TGTGCTAGTGGGCGGACTAGCGGGAGTATCCTCTCCTACAATGAGCAGTTCTTC.

This clone was detected a few times. The V gene is TRBV18, the J gene TRBJ2-6; possibly TRBD1 for D (6 bases). This CDR3 has 16 residues. Germline CDR1 and CDR2: KGHSH and LQKENI. The ends were cut back, 3 bases at V and 0 bases at J, with 9 bases in the middle. CDR3 amino acids: CASSPQGISGANVLTF. The CDR3 DNA reads as TGTGCCAGCTCACCCCAGGGGATCTCTGGGGCCAACGTCCTGACTTTC.